The source of this TCR beta chain is a study of T cell responses to AZD1222 COVID-19 vaccine (dated by TCRdb to 2020 to 2022). For the wider study: TCR sequencing was performed for 230 to 250 trial participants, of whom 207 were given two doses of AZD1222 and some 26 were given two doses of MenACWY control vaccine. Enrollment into the trials was organized by age into subgroups of 18-55, 56-69 and 70-plus years, and those subgroups contained about 160, 30 and 59 TCR-sequenced participants, respectively.

The CDR3 regions of human TCRbeta chains were subjected to immunosequencing. On the authors' methods: TCRs in the repertoires were matched against a reference library of SARS-CoV-2-specific TCRs that had been generated with the MIRA antigen-specificity platform. Breadth was defined as the fraction of unique TCRs that were SARS-CoV-2-associated. Depth was defined as the fraction of total T cells that were SARS-CoV-2-associated. Using the MIRA data, every spike-specific TCR was mapped to the spike region that the TCR reacted to and assigned to either a CD4 or a CD8 class. Log10-transformed breadth and depth values were compared by one-way ANOVA with Sidak's multiple comparisons tests. This immuneACCESS table, as held by TCRdb, lists in-frame sequences with V and J called but not all clones. Of the missing ones, under half trace to an unresolved V gene in checked studies; the others have no known cause. The V and J calls and clone size were taken over from that table, and D and trimming were inferred from the DNA. The sample profile shows about 140,000 clones; 90% to 95% of them were found once. The top ten constitute under 1.5% of the sample.

Results and caveats for the whole study, not just this receptor: After two AZD1222 doses, both the breadth and the depth of spike-specific TCRs were significantly higher than at day 0 and than in MenACWY recipients. Because no samples from the day 14 peak response were available, repertoires could be characterized only after the peak T cell response. Epitopes outside the regions mutated in the B.1.351 and B.1.1.7 variants were reportedly recognized by nearly half of the unique spike-specific TCRs. Most participants were white British and females outnumbered males, and the authors suggested that clonal diversity may have been underestimated. Vaccine-associated CD4 TCRs spanned the whole spike protein, with dominant responses in regions 160-218 and 743-854. In the small 56-69-year group, the increase in depth fell short of significance, most likely because of low power. Conclusions about previously exposed vaccinees are limited because only five to seven AZD1222 recipients were SARS-CoV-2 seropositive at baseline.

This clone was observed a single time. Which antigen it targets is not known. Within one base of it there is no much larger clone, and no base qualities were kept. In light of the paper, this sample's time point label describes: about 28 days (+/-7) after the second vaccine dose. Because spike-specific TCR depth and breadth did not differ between the two schedules, AZD1222 recipients who got a second dose at roughly 4 weeks were pooled with those who got a second dose at roughly 12 weeks. Vaccinee samples were obtained from the UK trials COV001 and COV002, which included a single-blind randomized controlled phase 2/3 trial of AZD1222 (ChAdOx1 nCoV-19) in healthy adults. For TCRbeta chain sequencing, PBMC samples were collected from trial participants at day 0 and at day 28 after the second dose. From its cysteine to its phenylalanine, the CDR3 spans 14 amino acids. Kept here is only the CDR3 DNA, which spans 42 bases and is read in frame from base 1. Relative to germline, V is missing 6 bases and J is missing 5 bases, with 10 bases of the junction outside any gene match. The germline V gene (reference sequence) provides CDR1 MNHEY and CDR2 SMNVEV.

Material: peripheral blood, obtained 28 days after the second AZD1222 dose. The clonotype comes from an adult who received the AZD1222 COVID-19 vaccine. The sequence joins TRBV27 to TRBJ2-7; TRBD1 lines up with 7 middle nucleotides. In nucleotides, the sequence is TGTGCCAGCAGGTCGACAGGGTCTATGGACGAGCAGTACTTC. This codes for CASRSTGSMDEQYF.